The present TCR beta chain was sequenced within a study of T cells after yellow fever vaccination. Study observations and caveats: Some clonotypes were seen in both the CD4 and the CD8 compartments. These made up a small share and likely arose from convergent recombination. Weaker, the secondary response had a peak occurring faster, on day 5 versus 15.

TCRdb passed the 5' RACE reads through MiXCR, listing each CDR3 protein once. Of fewer than 450,000 distinct CDR3 sequences listed, 3% to 4.5% were seen once; the top ten hold less than 25%. With V trimmed by 0 bases and J by 4 bases, 6 bases remained unmatched. The CDR3 has 16 amino acids. In germline, CDR1 is MNHEY, CDR2 SVGAGI. In this sample, this clonotype turned up a few times. Its target is unknown. This material consisted of PBMCs, taken 5 days after the yellow fever booster vaccination. The sequence was collected from a man aged 18 to 35 who received the YFV17D yellow fever vaccine. The rearrangement joins TRBV6-5 to TRBJ2-3, with 8 bases identical to TRBD1. CDR3 DNA sequence: TGTGCCAGCAGTTACTCGGGACAGGTCTCATCAGATACGCAGTATTTT. Translation: CASSYSGQVSSDTQYF.